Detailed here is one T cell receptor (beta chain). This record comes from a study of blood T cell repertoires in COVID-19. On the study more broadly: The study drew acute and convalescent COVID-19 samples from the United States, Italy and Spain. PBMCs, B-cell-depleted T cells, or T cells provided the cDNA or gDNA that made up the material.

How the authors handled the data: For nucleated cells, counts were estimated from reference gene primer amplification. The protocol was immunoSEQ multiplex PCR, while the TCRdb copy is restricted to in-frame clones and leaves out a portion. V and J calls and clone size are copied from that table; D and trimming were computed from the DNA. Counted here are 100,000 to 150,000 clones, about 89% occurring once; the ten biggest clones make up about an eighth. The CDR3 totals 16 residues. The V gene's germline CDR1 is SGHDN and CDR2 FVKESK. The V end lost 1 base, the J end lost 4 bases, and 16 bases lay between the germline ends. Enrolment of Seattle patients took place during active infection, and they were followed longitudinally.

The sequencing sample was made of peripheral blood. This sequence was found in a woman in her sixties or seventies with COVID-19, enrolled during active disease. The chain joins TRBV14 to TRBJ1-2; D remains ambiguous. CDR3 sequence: CASSQVPSSPGYGYTF. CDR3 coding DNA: TGTGCCAGCAGCCAAGTTCCATCCTCGCCGGGCTATGGCTACACCTTC.